The rows below give T cell receptor beta chains drawn from one sample of a study of blood T cell repertoires in COVID-19. Here immunoSEQ multiplex PCR was the method, and the copy in TCRdb shows in-frame clones only, minus some. Of tens of thousands of clones in the sample, 75% to 90% were seen once. The sequencing input was peripheral blood. The receptors stem from a man in his sixties with acute or convalescent COVID-19. The CDR3 runs from the conserved cysteine through the conserved F or W. The order of the fields is V gene, J gene, clone size, D gene, CDR3 protein, CDR3 DNA. D genes are given only for firm matches. Not every row has a clone size; where given, it reads once, few, many or a size class.

V gene: TRBV18; J gene: TRBJ1-4; clone size: -; D gene: TRBD1; CDR3 protein: CASSPWDRGPNEKLFF; CDR3 DNA: TGTGCCAGCTCACCATGGGACAGGGGGCCTAATGAAAAACTGTTTTTT
V gene: TRBV19; J gene: TRBJ2-1; clone size: -; D gene: TRBD2; CDR3 protein: CASSIDWTRRNEQFF; CDR3 DNA: TGTGCCAGTAGTATCGACTGGACTAGACGGAATGAGCAGTTCTTC
V gene: TRBV7-9; J gene: TRBJ2-7; clone size: -; D gene: TRBD2; CDR3 protein: CASSLRLAGTYEQYF; CDR3 DNA: TGTGCCAGCAGCCTGAGACTAGCGGGAACCTACGAGCAGTACTTC
V gene: TRBV15; J gene: TRBJ1-2; clone size: -; D gene: -; CDR3 protein: CATSRAITGNYGYTF; CDR3 DNA: TGTGCCACCAGCAGAGCTATTACAGGGAACTATGGCTACACCTTC
V gene: TRBV29-1; J gene: TRBJ2-5; clone size: once; D gene: TRBD1; CDR3 protein: CSVGQGVQTQYF; CDR3 DNA: TGCAGCGTTGGACAGGGGGTACAGACCCAGTACTTC
V gene: TRBV25-1; J gene: TRBJ1-2; clone size: -; D gene: TRBD1; CDR3 protein: CASSPRTGHGYTF; CDR3 DNA: TGTGCCAGCAGTCCGAGGACAGGGCATGGCTACACCTTC
V gene: TRBV9; J gene: TRBJ1-5; clone size: -; D gene: TRBD1; CDR3 protein: CASSPTGRNQPQHF; CDR3 DNA: TGTGCCAGCAGCCCGACAGGGCGCAATCAGCCCCAGCATTTT
V gene: TRBV5-1; J gene: TRBJ1-4; clone size: -; D gene: TRBD1; CDR3 protein: CASSRSVQGEFWLREKLFF; CDR3 DNA: TGCGCCAGCAGCCGCTCAGTACAGGGGGAGTTTTGGTTAAGGGAAAAACTGTTTTTT
V gene: TRBV30; J gene: TRBJ2-5; clone size: -; D gene: -; CDR3 protein: CAWSVRGETQYF; CDR3 DNA: TGTGCCTGGAGTGTTAGGGGGGAGACCCAGTACTTC
V gene: TRBV29-1; J gene: TRBJ1-3; clone size: -; D gene: -; CDR3 protein: CSVSLQGLSSGNTIYF; CDR3 DNA: TGCAGCGTTTCCTTGCAGGGCCTGTCCTCTGGAAACACCATATATTTT
V gene: TRBV3-1/TRBV3-2; J gene: TRBJ2-7; clone size: few; D gene: -; CDR3 protein: CASSPTTERNSYEQYF; CDR3 DNA: TGTGCCAGCAGCCCGACGACGGAGCGGAACTCCTACGAGCAGTACTTC
V gene: TRBV18; J gene: TRBJ1-1; clone size: once; D gene: -; CDR3 protein: CASSRQITGNTEAFF; CDR3 DNA: TGTGCCAGCTCACGACAGATTACGGGGAACACTGAAGCTTTCTTT
V gene: TRBV9; J gene: TRBJ2-1; clone size: -; D gene: -; CDR3 protein: CASSPEVWSSYNEQFF; CDR3 DNA: TGTGCCAGCAGCCCGGAGGTGTGGAGCTCCTACAATGAGCAGTTCTTC
V gene: TRBV3-1/TRBV3-2; J gene: TRBJ1-6; clone size: -; D gene: -; CDR3 protein: CASSQDLDLSYNSPLHF; CDR3 DNA: TGTGCCAGCAGCCAAGATCTAGACCTCTCCTATAATTCACCCCTCCACTTT
V gene: TRBV6-2/TRBV6-3; J gene: TRBJ2-5; clone size: -; D gene: TRBD2; CDR3 protein: CASSFTLAGDFQETQYF; CDR3 DNA: TGTGCCAGCAGTTTCACACTAGCGGGAGACTTCCAAGAGACCCAGTACTTC
V gene: TRBV14; J gene: TRBJ1-6; clone size: once; D gene: -; CDR3 protein: CASSQDRFRDSPLHF; CDR3 DNA: TGTGCCAGCAGCCAAGATCGTTTCAGGGATTCACCCCTCCACTTT
V gene: TRBV11-2; J gene: TRBJ2-2; clone size: once; D gene: TRBD2; CDR3 protein: CASSRGEGGITGELFF; CDR3 DNA: TGTGCCAGCAGCCGTGGGGAGGGAGGGATCACCGGGGAGCTGTTTTTT
V gene: TRBV9; J gene: TRBJ2-1; clone size: -; D gene: TRBD2; CDR3 protein: CASSVIPLLAGGYNEQFF; CDR3 DNA: TGTGCCAGCAGCGTAATCCCCCTACTAGCGGGGGGCTACAATGAGCAGTTCTTC
V gene: TRBV6-1; J gene: TRBJ1-4; clone size: -; D gene: -; CDR3 protein: CASSDSAGEKLFF; CDR3 DNA: TGTGCCAGCAGTGATTCCGCAGGTGAAAAACTGTTTTTT
V gene: TRBV19; J gene: TRBJ1-5; clone size: few; D gene: TRBD1; CDR3 protein: CASCLGQGRDQPQHF; CDR3 DNA: TGTGCCAGTTGTTTAGGACAGGGGCGAGATCAGCCCCAGCATTTT
V gene: TRBV4-1; J gene: TRBJ2-3; clone size: once; D gene: TRBD1; CDR3 protein: CASSLRGTGGGTDTQYF; CDR3 DNA: TGCGCCAGCAGCCTTAGAGGGACAGGGGGCGGCACAGATACGCAGTATTTT
V gene: TRBV5-8; J gene: TRBJ1-1; clone size: few; D gene: -; CDR3 protein: CASSLQVKQGAEAFF; CDR3 DNA: TGTGCCAGCAGCTTGCAGGTCAAACAGGGCGCTGAAGCTTTCTTT
V gene: TRBV27; J gene: TRBJ1-1; clone size: -; D gene: TRBD1; CDR3 protein: CASSLSGTGNTEAFF; CDR3 DNA: TGTGCCAGCAGTTTATCGGGGACAGGGAACACTGAAGCTTTCTTT
V gene: TRBV5-1; J gene: TRBJ2-2; clone size: once; D gene: TRBD1; CDR3 protein: CASSGRGQGTGELFF; CDR3 DNA: TGCGCCAGCAGCGGCAGGGGGCAAGGCACCGGGGAGCTGTTTTTT
V gene: TRBV10-1; J gene: TRBJ1-5; clone size: -; D gene: -; CDR3 protein: CASCGLDQPQHF; CDR3 DNA: TGCGCCAGCTGTGGACTCGATCAGCCCCAGCATTTT
V gene: TRBV25-1; J gene: TRBJ2-7; clone size: -; D gene: TRBD2; CDR3 protein: CASSGRGGGYEQYF; CDR3 DNA: TGTGCCAGCAGTGGCCGCGGGGGTGGGTACGAGCAGTACTTC
V gene: TRBV5-6; J gene: TRBJ1-5; clone size: -; D gene: -; CDR3 protein: CASSLGGTASNQPQHF; CDR3 DNA: TGTGCCAGCAGCTTGGGTGGTACAGCTAGCAATCAGCCCCAGCATTTT
V gene: TRBV6-5; J gene: TRBJ1-2; clone size: -; D gene: -; CDR3 protein: CASILAGINNYGYTF; CDR3 DNA: TGTGCCAGCATTCTGGCGGGTATTAATAACTATGGCTACACCTTC
V gene: TRBV18; J gene: TRBJ2-5; clone size: -; D gene: TRBD2; CDR3 protein: CASSVGTSGSGKTQYF; CDR3 DNA: TGTGCCAGCTCAGTGGGGACTAGCGGGAGTGGAAAGACCCAGTACTTC
V gene: TRBV7-2; J gene: TRBJ1-1; clone size: -; D gene: -; CDR3 protein: CASNSEVFATEAFF; CDR3 DNA: TGTGCCAGCAACTCGGAGGTGTTCGCGACTGAAGCTTTCTTT
V gene: TRBV10-3; J gene: TRBJ2-1; clone size: -; D gene: TRBD2; CDR3 protein: CAISEPYRAGGGNEQFF; CDR3 DNA: TGTGCCATCAGTGAACCCTACAGGGCGGGAGGTGGAAATGAGCAGTTCTTC
V gene: TRBV27; J gene: TRBJ2-1; clone size: -; D gene: -; CDR3 protein: CASSLSGGPYNEQFF; CDR3 DNA: TGTGCCAGCAGTTTATCCGGGGGTCCCTACAATGAGCAGTTCTTC
V gene: TRBV11-2; J gene: TRBJ2-2; clone size: -; D gene: -; CDR3 protein: CASSLPVGELFF; CDR3 DNA: TGTGCCAGCAGCCTGCCGGTCGGGGAGCTGTTTTTT
V gene: TRBV30; J gene: TRBJ2-1; clone size: -; D gene: -; CDR3 protein: CAWSGGQANEQFF; CDR3 DNA: TGTGCCTGGAGTGGGGGCCAAGCTAATGAGCAGTTCTTC
V gene: TRBV4-3; J gene: TRBJ1-2; clone size: -; D gene: TRBD1; CDR3 protein: CASSQGGQGAGYGYTF; CDR3 DNA: TGCGCCAGCAGCCAAGGCGGGCAGGGGGCAGGGTATGGCTACACCTTC
V gene: TRBV2; J gene: TRBJ1-6; clone size: once; D gene: -; CDR3 protein: CASERQVMSPLHF; CDR3 DNA: TGTGCCAGCGAGAGACAGGTCATGTCACCCCTCCACTTT
V gene: TRBV7-2; J gene: TRBJ2-6; clone size: -; D gene: TRBD1; CDR3 protein: CASRGRGTGANVLTF; CDR3 DNA: TGTGCCAGCAGAGGCAGGGGGACTGGGGCCAACGTCCTGACTTTC
V gene: TRBV29-1; J gene: TRBJ2-2; clone size: -; D gene: TRBD1; CDR3 protein: CSVDRGNTGELFF; CDR3 DNA: TGCAGCGTAGACAGGGGGAACACCGGGGAGCTGTTTTTT
V gene: TRBV11-3; J gene: TRBJ1-4; clone size: once; D gene: -; CDR3 protein: CASSPRGETNEKLFF; CDR3 DNA: TGTGCCAGCAGCCCCCGGGGAGAGACCAATGAAAAACTGTTTTTT
V gene: TRBV5-1; J gene: TRBJ1-6; clone size: -; D gene: -; CDR3 protein: CASSLSGWDNSPLHF; CDR3 DNA: TGCGCCAGCAGCTTGTCAGGTTGGGATAATTCACCCCTCCACTTT
V gene: TRBV7-2; J gene: TRBJ2-1; clone size: -; D gene: TRBD2; CDR3 protein: CASSLGQRGGQGQFF; CDR3 DNA: TGTGCCAGCAGCTTAGGACAGCGGGGGGGTCAGGGGCAGTTCTTC
V gene: TRBV6-2/TRBV6-3; J gene: TRBJ1-5; clone size: -; D gene: -; CDR3 protein: CASSAFLSNQPQHF; CDR3 DNA: TGTGCCAGCAGTGCCTTCCTAAGCAATCAGCCCCAGCATTTT